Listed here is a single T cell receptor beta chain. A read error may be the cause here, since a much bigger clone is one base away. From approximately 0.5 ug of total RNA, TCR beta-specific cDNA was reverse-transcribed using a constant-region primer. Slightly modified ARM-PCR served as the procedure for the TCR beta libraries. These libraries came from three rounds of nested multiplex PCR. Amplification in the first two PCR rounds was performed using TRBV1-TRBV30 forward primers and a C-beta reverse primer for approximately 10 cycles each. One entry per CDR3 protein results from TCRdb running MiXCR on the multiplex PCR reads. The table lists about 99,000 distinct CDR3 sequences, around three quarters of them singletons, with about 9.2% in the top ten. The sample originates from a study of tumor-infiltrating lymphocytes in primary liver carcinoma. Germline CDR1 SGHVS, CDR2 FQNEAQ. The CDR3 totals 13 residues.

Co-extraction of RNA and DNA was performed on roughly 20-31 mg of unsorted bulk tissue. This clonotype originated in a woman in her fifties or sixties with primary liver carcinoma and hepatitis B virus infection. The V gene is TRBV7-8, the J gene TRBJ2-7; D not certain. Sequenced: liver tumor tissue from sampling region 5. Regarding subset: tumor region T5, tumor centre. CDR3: CASSDKSSYVQYF. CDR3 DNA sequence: TGTGCCAGCAGCGACAAAAGCTCCTACGTGCAGTACTTC.